Each of the 27 T cell receptor beta chains below was sequenced from the same sample in a study of T cells in Graves' hyperthyroidism and ophthalmopathy. Regions amplified from RNA transcripts were the TCR beta CDR3 regions. The TCR CDR3 first-round RT-PCR relied on the HTBI primer set. TCRdb re-called the multiplex PCR reads with MiXCR, one entry per CDR3 protein. The repertoire holds around 690,000 distinct CDR3 sequences, about 20% seen once, with under 35% in the top ten. The sequencing sample was made of blood. The receptors originated from a man aged 25-45 years with Graves' ophthalmopathy.

This clonotype was counted a few times. CDR3 region: CASSVSDIRNSPLHF. The CDR3 nucleotides are TGTGCCAGCAGTGTATCGGACATCCGAAATTCACCCCTCCACTTT. This rearrangement joins TRBV6-1 to TRBJ1-6, with a possible D match to TRBD1 (5 bases). The CDR3 loop spans 15 amino acids. V lost 4 bases and J 7 bases, leaving 14 bases between the germline ends. Germline CDR1 and CDR2: MNHNS and SASEGT.

This clonotype was recorded a few times. The chain combines TRBV7-2 with TRBJ2-2, with 11 positions matching TRBD2. CDR3 length equals 16 residues. From germline, CDR1 is SGHTA and CDR2 FQGNSA. V was clipped by 1 base and J by 6 bases; unmatched bases: 4. The CDR3 DNA reads TGTGCCAGCAGCTTAGTGGCTAGCGGGAGGTCCGGGGAGCTGTTTTTT. It encodes CASSLVASGRSGELFF.

The gene calls are TRBV28 and TRBJ2-3; 11 positions agree with TRBD2. Germline V gene sequence: CDR1 MDHEN, CDR2 SYDVKM. The J segment lost 0 bases and the V segment lost 10 bases, leaving 12 bases of the junction unmatched. This CDR3 spans 17 amino acids. The CDR3 here is CAIMGLAAPLSTDTQYF. Written as DNA, the CDR3 is TGTGCCATCATGGGACTAGCGGCTCCCCTTAGCACAGATACGCAGTATTTT.

The CDR3: CASREVPTNEKLFF. The CDR3 DNA is TGCGCCAGCAGGGAGGTCCCAACTAATGAAAAACTGTTTTTT. This chain connects TRBV5-1 to TRBJ1-4; D not resolved. CDR1 and CDR2 from the germline V gene are SGHRS and YFSETQ. V was trimmed by 5 bases and J by 0 bases, leaving 8 bases between them. The CDR3 consists of 14 residues.

In its sample, this clonotype was seen a few times. The chain carries TRBV5-1 and TRBJ2-3; 7 positions agree with TRBD1. The germline V gene has CDR1 SGHRS and CDR2 YFSETQ. Losses at the gene ends were 0 bases for V and 8 bases for J; bases not matched to a gene: 6. The CDR3 extends over 14 amino acids. This chain's CDR3 is CASSLGGGRGTQYF. CDR3 nucleotides: TGCGCCAGCAGCTTGGGAGGGGGCCGGGGTACGCAGTATTTT.

This clonotype has only a few counts. The chain has TRBV7-9 and TRBJ2-1; the match to TRBD1 covers 8 bases. CDR1 is SEHNR and CDR2 is FQNEAQ in the germline V gene (reference sequence). The CDR3 loop spans 16 amino acids. V was clipped by 3 bases and J by 4 bases; unmatched bases: 8. CDR3 sequence (DNA): TGTGCCAGCAGCTTCTCCGGGACAGGTTTTTACAATGAGCAGTTCTTC. The encoded protein is CASSFSGTGFYNEQFF.

This clonotype showed up many times. V is TRBV7-9 and J is TRBJ2-3; 10 bases are a match to TRBD1. CDR1 and CDR2 from the germline V gene are SEHNR and FQNEAQ (reference sequence). This CDR3 spans 17 amino acids. V shed 0 bases, J shed 4 bases, and the junction held 7 bases outside the gene matches. Here the CDR3 DNA reads TGTGCCAGCAGCTTAGCTTCGGACAGGGGGGTCCCAGATACGCAGTATTTT. This sequence encodes CASSLASDRGVPDTQYF.

This clonotype was counted between two and nine times. The chain couples TRBV7-9 to TRBJ1-5, with D tentatively TRBD1 (5 bases). Germline assignment: CDR1 SEHNR and CDR2 FQNEAQ (reference sequence). The CDR3 extends over 15 amino acids. The V end lost 0 bases, the J end lost 5 bases, and 11 bases lay between the germline ends. CDR3 amino acids: CASSLATTEDQPQHF. In DNA, the CDR3 is TGTGCCAGCAGCTTAGCGACGACAGAAGATCAGCCCCAGCATTTT. The full variable domain, in which reference TRBV7-9 and TRBJ1-5 provide the parts outside the CDR3, is DTGVSQNPRHKITKRGQNVTFRCDPISEHNRLYWYRQTLGQGPEFLTYFQNEAQLEKSRLLSDRFSAERPKGSFSTLEIQRTEQGDSAMYLCASSLATTEDQPQHFGDGTRLSIL.

This clonotype appeared many times. The chain is built from TRBV3-1 and TRBJ2-7; 9 bases fit TRBD1. The CDR3 runs to 16 residues. Germline values: CDR1 LGHDT, CDR2 YNNKEL (reference sequence). Trimming took 2 bases from V and 5 from J; bases not matched to a gene: 10. CDR3 residues: CASSQILGQGRHEQYF. CDR3 bases: TGTGCCAGCAGCCAAATTTTGGGACAGGGTCGCCACGAGCAGTACTTC.

This clonotype has a handful of counts. The rearrangement uses TRBV12-3 or TRBV12-4 and TRBJ2-1, with a tentative D call TRBD2 (6 bases). CDR3 length: 15 amino acids. The germline V and J ends were trimmed by 3 bases and 6 bases, with 15 bases remaining between them. CDR3: CASSFLKLAPNEQFF. CDR3 in DNA: TGTGCCAGCAGTTTTCTTAAACTAGCCCCCAATGAGCAGTTCTTC.

This clonotype was counted ten times or more. V gene TRBV5-1 combines with J gene TRBJ2-7; no reliable D call. The CDR3 loop spans 15 amino acids. V lost 4 bases and J 0 bases, leaving 14 bases between the germline ends. Germline values: CDR1 SGHRS, CDR2 YFSETQ. CDR3 protein: CASSPAGPPSYEQYF. The CDR3 DNA follows: TGCGCCAGCAGCCCTGCCGGGCCCCCCTCCTACGAGCAGTACTTC. The full variable domain, rest sourced from reference TRBV5-1 and TRBJ2-7, is KAGVTQTPRYLIKTRGQQVTLSCSPISGHRSVSWYQQTPGQGLQFLFEYFSETQRNKGNFPGRFSGRQFSNSRSEMNVSTLELGDSALYLCASSPAGPPSYEQYFGPGTRLTVT.

This clonotype was seen at least ten times. The chain combines TRBV27 with TRBJ1-6, with D possibly matching TRBD1 (5 bases). The CDR3 runs 12 residues. Trimming took off 7 bases at V and 9 bases at J, with 10 bases between the two ends. Germline V gives CDR1 MNHEY, CDR2 SMNVEV (reference sequence). In nucleotides, the CDR3 is TGTGCCAGCAATACCGGGACTTCACCCCTCCACTTT. This gives the protein CASNTGTSPLHF.

The chain has TRBV30 and TRBJ2-7; no definite D call. The length of the CDR3 is 12 residues. Trimming removed 3 bases from V and 2 bases from J, with 8 bases in between. The germline V gene encodes CDR1 GTSNPN and CDR2 SVGIG (reference sequence). The CDR3 bases are TGTGCCTGGAGCCCCTTAACCTACGAGCAGTACTTC. Translating gives CAWSPLTYEQYF.

This clonotype was seen more than once but under ten times. The chain recombines TRBV27 with TRBJ2-7; the D gene is possibly TRBD1 (5 bases). The CDR3 loop spans 13 amino acids. The germline V gene encodes CDR1 MNHEY and CDR2 SMNVEV (reference sequence). The V end lost 5 bases, the J end lost 7 bases, and 15 bases lay between the germline ends. The CDR3 DNA sequence: TGTGCCAGCAGTGGGGAAAGGGGTGGAGAGCAGTACTTC. Encoded protein: CASSGERGGEQYF.

Remarks on this clonotype: A much more abundant neighbour one base away suggests this may be a read error. The chain recombines TRBV12-3 or TRBV12-4 with TRBJ2-7; D is undetermined. The CDR3 sequence is 11 residues long. Deletions cut 6 bases from V and 0 bases from J, with 3 bases between. The CDR3: CASRVSYEQYF. CDR3 nucleotides: TGTGCCAGCAGGGTCTCCTACGAGCAGTACTTC.

This clonotype occurred many times. This chain links TRBV6-2 or TRBV6-3 with TRBJ2-7; tentatively, D is TRBD2 (5 bases). V lost 7 bases, J lost 4 bases, and 23 bases lay in between. In germline, CDR1 is MNHEY, CDR2 SVGEGT. The CDR3 consists of 16 residues. CDR3 in DNA: TGTGCCAGCACCCTAAATGTGCGAGACTACCGGTACGAGCAGTACTTC. This encodes CASTLNVRDYRYEQYF.

The chain employs TRBV4-2 and TRBJ2-4; 12 bases match TRBD1. This CDR3 comprises 17 residues. V lost 3 bases to trimming and J lost 8 bases; unmatched junction nucleotides: 11. Germline V gene lookup returns CDR1 LGHNA and CDR2 YNFKEQ. The CDR3 here is CASSQFVGTGGTDIQYF. The CDR3 DNA sequence: TGTGCCAGCAGCCAGTTTGTGGGGACAGGGGGCACTGACATTCAGTACTTC.

This clonotype was counted a few times. The V call is TRBV20-1, the J call TRBJ2-1; perhaps TRBD2 as D (6 bases). This CDR3 has 13 residues. V was cut by 0 bases and J by 7 bases, with 10 bases left in between. Germline lookup yields CDR1 DFQATT and CDR2 SNEGSKA (reference sequence). The CDR3 bases are TGCAGTGCTAGAGATTCGGGGAGGAATGAGCAGTTCTTC. This gives the protein CSARDSGRNEQFF.

This clonotype appeared many times. The rearrangement uses TRBV28 and TRBJ2-7; no definite D call. Germline CDR1 and CDR2: MDHEN and SYDVKM. There are 13 residues in the CDR3. With 5 bases removed from V and 0 bases from J, the gap between germline ends came to 8 bases. The CDR3 coding sequence is TGTGCCAGCAGTACCCCCTCCTCCTACGAGCAGTACTTC. Amino acids: CASSTPSSYEQYF.

A few counts support this clonotype. This chain connects TRBV25-1 to TRBJ1-1; D is uncertain. Trimming removed 2 bases from V and 1 base from J, with 11 bases in between. Germline assignment: CDR1 MGHDK and CDR2 SYGVNS. CDR3 size: 15 residues. This CDR3 is CASSEGVRTNTEAFF. In DNA, the CDR3 is TGTGCCAGCAGTGAAGGCGTCAGAACGAACACTGAAGCTTTCTTT.

The chain employs TRBV20-1 and TRBJ2-5, with 7 bases aligning to TRBD1. Germline V gene lookup returns CDR1 DFQATT and CDR2 SNEGSKA (reference sequence). V was pared by 1 base and J by 5 bases, with 7 bases of the junction left unmatched. The CDR3 is 14 amino acids. CDR3 sequence reads: CSARGRTGRETQYF. The CDR3 nucleotides read TGCAGTGCTAGAGGCCGGACAGGCAGGGAGACCCAGTACTTC.

This clonotype was observed at least ten times. The chain has TRBV7-8 and TRBJ2-2; unclear D gene. The CDR3 has 12 amino acids. Germline V CDR1 and CDR2: SGHVS, FQNEAQ. Trimming pared 4 bases from V and 6 bases from J, leaving 6 bases between. The CDR3 bases are TGTGCCAGCAGCTACTTATCCGGGGAGCTGTTTTTT. Translation gives CASSYLSGELFF. Full variable domain (missing parts from reference TRBV7-8 and TRBJ2-2): GAGVSQSPRYKVAKRGQDVALRCDPISGHVSLFWYQQALGQGPEFLTYFQNEAQLDKSGLPSDRFFAERPEGSVSTLKIQRTQQEDSAVYLCASSYLSGELFFGEGSRLTVL.

This clonotype has more than one count but fewer than ten. This could be a read error, since a much larger clone is one nucleotide away. The chain combines TRBV20-1 with TRBJ2-6; either TRBD1 or TRBD2 may fit D (5 bases each). Germline CDR1 and CDR2: DFQATT and SNEGSKA (reference sequence). CDR3 length: 14 amino acids. CDR3 in amino acids: CSAPARVGANALTF. CDR3 bases: TGCAGTGCCCCTGCGCGGGTCGGGGCCAACGCCCTGACTTTC.

This clonotype was seen a few times. This rearrangement joins TRBV20-1 to TRBJ2-1; 10 bases fit TRBD2. CDR1 DFQATT and CDR2 SNEGSKA come from the germline V gene (reference sequence). The junction had 5 bases not matched to a gene; V was cut back by 2 bases and J by 4 bases. CDR3 length: 15 amino acids. This CDR3 reads CSARMSGRDYNEQFF. Written as DNA, the CDR3 is TGCAGTGCTAGAATGAGCGGGAGGGATTACAATGAGCAGTTCTTC.

The chain links TRBV7-2 to TRBJ2-5; 10 nucleotides align to TRBD1. This CDR3 comprises 15 residues. The J segment lost 5 bases and the V segment lost 7 bases, leaving 10 bases of the junction unmatched. Per germline, CDR1 SGHTA and CDR2 FQGNSA. The CDR3 coding sequence is TGTGCCAGCACCTTCGGACAGGGGGAGGGTGAGACCCAGTACTTC. Translating gives CASTFGQGEGETQYF.

The V and J genes are TRBV7-9 and TRBJ2-2; TRBD1 agrees at 10 bases. Germline values: CDR1 SEHNR, CDR2 FQNEAQ (reference sequence). The trim removed 4 bases at V and 4 bases at J, leaving 3 bases unmatched. This CDR3 is built from 15 residues. The CDR3 bases are TGTGCCAGCAGCTCCGGGACAGGGGTCACCGGGGAGCTGTTTTTT. It yields the protein CASSSGTGVTGELFF.

This clonotype was detected only a few times. The chain carries TRBV18 and TRBJ1-4, with 7 nucleotides matching TRBD1. Germline V gene sequence: CDR1 KGHSH, CDR2 LQKENI. The CDR3 loop spans 19 amino acids. The V segment lost 3 bases and the J segment 7 bases; nucleotides outside the gene matches: 20. In DNA, the CDR3 is TGTGCCAGCTCACCTAGGCCAAGCCCGCTTCGACAGGGCGGTGAAAAACTGTTTTTT. This sequence encodes CASSPRPSPLRQGGEKLFF.